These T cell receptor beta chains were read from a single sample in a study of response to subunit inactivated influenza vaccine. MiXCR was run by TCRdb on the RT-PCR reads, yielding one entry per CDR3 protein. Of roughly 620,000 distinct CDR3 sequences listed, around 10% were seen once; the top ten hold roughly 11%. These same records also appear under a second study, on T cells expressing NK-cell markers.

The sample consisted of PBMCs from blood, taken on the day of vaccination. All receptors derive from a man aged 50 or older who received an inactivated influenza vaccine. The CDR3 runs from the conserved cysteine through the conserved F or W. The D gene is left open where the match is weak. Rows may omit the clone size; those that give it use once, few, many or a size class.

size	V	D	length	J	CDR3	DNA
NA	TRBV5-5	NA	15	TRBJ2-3	CASRSGDFSTDTQYF	TGTGCCAGCAGGTCCGGGGATTTCAGCACAGATACGCAGTATTTT
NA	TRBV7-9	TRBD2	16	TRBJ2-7	CASSLARGAGGYERYF	TGTGCCAGCAGCTTAGCGCGTGGAGCGGGAGGCTACGAGCGGTACTTC
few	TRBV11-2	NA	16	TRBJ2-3	CASSPGVPWSTDTQYF	TGTGCCAGCAGCCCGGGGGTCCCCTGGTCTACAGATACGCAGTATTTT
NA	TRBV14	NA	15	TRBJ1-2	CASSQDSWIDYGYTF	TGTGCCAGCAGCCAAGACAGTTGGATAGACTATGGCTACACCTTC
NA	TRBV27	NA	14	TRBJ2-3	CASSRGAPPDTQYF	TGTGCCAGCAGTCGGGGGGCCCCCCCAGATACGCAGTATTTT
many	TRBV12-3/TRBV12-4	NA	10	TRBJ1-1	CASKNTEAFF	TGTGCCAGCAAAAACACTGAAGCTTTCTTT
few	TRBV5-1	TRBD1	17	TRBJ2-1	CASSLGMGQGFENEQFF	TGCGCCAGCAGCTTGGGAATGGGACAGGGGTTTGAGAATGAGCAGTTCTTC
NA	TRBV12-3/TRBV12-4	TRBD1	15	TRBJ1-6	CASSTGDSYNSPLHF	TGTGCCAGCAGTACAGGGGACTCCTATAATTCACCCCTCCACTTT
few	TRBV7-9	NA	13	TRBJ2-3	CASGDRETDTQYF	TGTGCCTCGGGAGACAGGGAAACAGATACGCAGTATTTT
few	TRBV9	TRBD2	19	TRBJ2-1	CASSPRTSGIIGSYNEQFF	TGTGCCAGCAGCCCAAGGACTAGCGGGATTATCGGGTCCTACAATGAGCAGTTCTTC
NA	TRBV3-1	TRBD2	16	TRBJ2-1	CASSQIAGGPKNEQFF	TGTGCCAGCAGCCAAATAGCGGGGGGGCCAAAAAATGAGCAGTTCTTC
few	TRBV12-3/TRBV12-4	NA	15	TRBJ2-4	CASSPRWGRGNIQYF	TGTGCCAGCAGCCCCAGGTGGGGGCGGGGAAACATTCAGTACTTC
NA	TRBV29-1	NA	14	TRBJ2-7	CSVGRTSLHYEQYF	TGCAGCGTTGGGAGGACTTCTCTTCACTACGAGCAGTACTTC
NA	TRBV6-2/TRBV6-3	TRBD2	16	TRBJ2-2	CASRPSGSANTGELFF	TGTGCCAGCAGACCTAGCGGGTCCGCGAACACCGGGGAGCTGTTTTTT
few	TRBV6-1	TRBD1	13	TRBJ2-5	CASSPDRTEAQYF	TGTGCCAGCAGCCCGGACAGGACCGAGGCCCAGTACTTC
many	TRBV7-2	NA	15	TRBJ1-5	CASSLGQAGNQPQHF	TGTGCCAGCAGCTTAGGGCAGGCAGGCAATCAGCCCCAGCATTTT
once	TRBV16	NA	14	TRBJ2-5	CASSQYQGTETQYF	TGTGCCAGCAGCCAATATCAGGGGACAGAGACCCAGTACTTC
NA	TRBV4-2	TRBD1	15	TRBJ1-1	CASSPPGTGDTEAFF	TGTGCCAGCAGCCCACCCGGGACAGGGGACACTGAAGCTTTCTTT
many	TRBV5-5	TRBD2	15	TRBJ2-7	CASSLGLADSYEQYF	TGTGCCAGCAGCTTGGGACTAGCGGACTCCTACGAGCAGTACTTC
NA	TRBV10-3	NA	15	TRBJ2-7	CAISEPGRGGYEQYF	TGTGCCATCAGCGAACCGGGACGGGGAGGCTACGAGCAGTACTTC
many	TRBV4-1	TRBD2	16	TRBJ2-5	CASSQETGLAGETQYF	TGCGCCAGCAGCCAAGAAACGGGACTAGCGGGAGAGACCCAGTACTTC
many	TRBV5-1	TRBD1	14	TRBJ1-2	CASSSGQGARGYTF	TGCGCCAGCAGTTCGGGACAGGGGGCGCGAGGCTACACCTTC
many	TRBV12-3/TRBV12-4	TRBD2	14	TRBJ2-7	CASRGTSGSSEQYF	TGTGCCAGCAGGGGGACTAGCGGGAGTTCTGAGCAGTACTTC
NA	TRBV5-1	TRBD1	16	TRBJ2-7	CASSSHGTALSYEQYF	TGCGCCAGCAGCTCGCACGGGACAGCTCTGTCCTACGAGCAGTACTTC
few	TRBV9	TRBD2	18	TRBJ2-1	CASSLGLAGGPTYNEQFF	TGTGCCAGCAGCCTGGGACTAGCGGGAGGGCCTACCTACAATGAGCAGTTCTTC
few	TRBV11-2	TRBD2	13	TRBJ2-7	CASTPSNTGGQYF	TGTGCCAGCACCCCTAGTAATACGGGAGGGCAGTACTTC
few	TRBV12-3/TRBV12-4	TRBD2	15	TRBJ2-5	CASSGTSGVLETQYF	TGTGCCAGCAGCGGGACTAGCGGGGTCCTGGAGACCCAGTACTTC
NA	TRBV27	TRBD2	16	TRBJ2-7	CAGSAPLLAGTYEQYF	TGTGCCGGCAGCGCCCCGCTACTAGCGGGGACCTACGAGCAGTACTTC
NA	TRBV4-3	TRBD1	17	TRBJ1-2	CASSQDQGTAASYGYTF	TGCGCCAGCAGCCAAGATCAGGGGACAGCCGCGAGCTATGGCTACACCTTC
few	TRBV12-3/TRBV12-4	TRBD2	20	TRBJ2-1	CASSPTGTSGRDARGNEQFF	TGTGCCAGCAGTCCAACCGGGACTAGCGGGAGGGACGCCAGGGGGAATGAGCAGTTCTTC
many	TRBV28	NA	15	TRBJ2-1	CASSLLGGSYNEQFF	TGTGCCAGCAGTTTACTAGGAGGATCCTACAATGAGCAGTTCTTC
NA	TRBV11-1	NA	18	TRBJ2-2	CASSLGSGVDTYTGELFF	TGTGCCAGCAGCTTAGGTTCCGGTGTCGACACCTACACCGGGGAGCTGTTTTTT
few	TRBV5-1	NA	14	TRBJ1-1	CASSLEYAGTEAFF	TGCGCCAGCAGCTTGGAGTATGCAGGGACTGAAGCTTTCTTT
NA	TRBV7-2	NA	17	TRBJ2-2	CASSLSPRLSNTGELFF	TGTGCCAGCAGCTTATCCCCGCGGTTATCGAACACCGGGGAGCTGTTTTTT
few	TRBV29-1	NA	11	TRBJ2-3	CSGIQGSTQYF	TGCAGCGGTATACAGGGCAGTACGCAGTATTTT
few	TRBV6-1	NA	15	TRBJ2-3	CASSPQGGGRDTQYF	TGTGCCAGCAGTCCCCAAGGGGGAGGCAGAGATACGCAGTATTTT
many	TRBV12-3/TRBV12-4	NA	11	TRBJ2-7	CASSFSYEQYF	TGTGCCAGCAGTTTCTCCTACGAGCAGTACTTC
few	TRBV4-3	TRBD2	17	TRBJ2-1	CASSPRLAGDPYNEQFF	TGCGCCAGCAGCCCTCGACTAGCGGGGGACCCCTACAATGAGCAGTTCTTC
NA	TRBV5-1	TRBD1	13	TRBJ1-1	CARSSQGASEAFF	TGCGCCAGAAGCTCACAGGGGGCCTCTGAAGCTTTCTTT
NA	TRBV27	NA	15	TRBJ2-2	CANGRDSTNTGELFF	TGTGCCAACGGGAGGGACAGCACGAACACCGGGGAGCTGTTTTTT
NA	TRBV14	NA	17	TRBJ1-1	CASSQALWRSRGTEAFF	TGTGCCAGCAGCCAAGCTCTGTGGCGATCGCGGGGCACTGAAGCTTTCTTT
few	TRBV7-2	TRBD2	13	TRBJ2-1	CASSVSGRKSQFF	TGTGCCAGCAGCGTTAGCGGGAGAAAGAGTCAGTTCTTC